This TCR beta chain appears in the sequencing data of a study of blood T cell repertoires in COVID-19. The wider study: There were acute and convalescent COVID-19 samples, and they came from the United States, Italy and Spain.

Per the germline V gene, CDR1 is SQVTM and CDR2 is ANQGSEA. Trimming left V 4 bases short and J 6 bases short, with 19 bases between. The CDR3 consists of 14 residues. The participants were between roughly 18 and 100 years old and came from 24 US areas. Categorization into cohorts depended on clinical history that participants reported. Authors' analysis steps: How many nucleated cells were present was estimated from reference gene primer amplification. Repertoires were generated with immunoSEQ multiplex PCR, while TCRdb's copy carries only in-frame clones and drops some. V, J and clone size reflect that table, while D and trimming were determined from the DNA. The sample has roughly 200,000 clones, approximately 89% seen once.

This TCR was recovered from a man aged 35-49 years who had recovered from COVID-19. This chain connects TRBV29-1 to TRBJ2-7, with TRBD1 as a possible D gene (5 bases). The sample comprised PBMCs or T cells enriched from blood (not recorded which). Here the CDR3 DNA reads TGCAGCGTTGTACCCAGGGCTTCCCTGGGCGAGCAGTACTTC. It translates to CSVVPRASLGEQYF.